The 29 T cell receptor beta chains presented below share a single source sample, sequenced in a study of T cell changes during pregnancy in multiple sclerosis. Libraries were prepared by immunoSEQ multiplex PCR; TCRdb keeps only in-frame clonotypes and omits some of them. Of roughly 40,000 clones detected, around nine tenths appear once; the ten largest clones hold around 0.5%. The material sequenced was CD4+ T cells from peripheral blood mononuclear cells, taken in the first trimester of pregnancy. These receptor sequences come from a female donor with multiple sclerosis, enrolled in a pregnancy study.

This clone was counted only a few times. The chain is built from TRBV6-1 and TRBJ2-7; the match to TRBD1 covers 7 bases. The trim removed 6 bases at V and 1 base at J, leaving 6 bases unmatched. The germline V gene encodes CDR1 MNHNS and CDR2 SASEGT. This CDR3 has 14 amino acids. The CDR3 loop reads CASREQGRSYEQYF. CDR3 DNA: TGTGCCAGCAGGGAACAGGGGAGATCCTACGAGCAGTACTTC.

This clone has only a few counts. The chain joins TRBV6-5 to TRBJ1-5, with unresolved D. CDR1 is MNHEY, CDR2 SVGAGI, per germline. The CDR3 is made up of 13 amino acids. V lost 6 bases and J 2 bases, leaving 8 bases between the germline ends. As DNA, the CDR3 is TGTGCCAGCAGCCCCTCTCGCAATCAGCCCCAGCATTTT. This gives the protein CASSPSRNQPQHF.

The V gene is TRBV19, the J gene TRBJ1-5, with 8 positions matching TRBD1. CDR3 length: 17 residues. Losses at the gene ends were 3 bases for V and 2 bases for J; bases not matched to a gene: 9. CDR1 and CDR2 (germline): LNHDA, SQIVND (reference sequence). The CDR3 here is CASSIDDRGVGNQPQHF. The CDR3 bases are TGTGCCAGTAGTATCGATGACAGGGGAGTGGGCAATCAGCCCCAGCATTTT.

The rearrangement joins TRBV7-2 to TRBJ2-3; TRBD2 agrees at 9 bases. Trimming cost V 1 base and J 11 bases; bases outside gene matches: 19. The germline CDR1 and CDR2 sequences are SGHTA and FQGNSA. The CDR3 length is 18 residues. CDR3 protein: CASSLDLSSGTISIVQYF. For the CDR3, the DNA is TGTGCCAGCAGCTTAGACCTATCTAGCGGGACCATCTCCATCGTGCAGTATTTT.

This chain connects TRBV7-6 to TRBJ2-3; 12 bases line up with TRBD1. Germline V CDR1 and CDR2: SGHVS, FNYEAQ. Trimming took 6 bases from V and 8 from J; bases not matched to a gene: 9. The CDR3 extends over 15 amino acids. Written as DNA, the CDR3 is TGTGCCAGCAGTCCCGGGACAGGGGGCCAGGGTACGCAGTATTTT. Protein: CASSPGTGGQGTQYF.

This clone came up a few times. This sequence joins TRBV7-2 and TRBJ2-7, with 8 bases aligning to TRBD2. V lost 5 bases, J lost 2 bases, and 5 bases stayed unmatched. Per the germline V gene, CDR1 is SGHTA and CDR2 is FQGNSA. The CDR3 is made up of 14 amino acids. CDR3 DNA: TGTGCCAGCAGCCGGGGACTAGACCCCTACGAGCAGTACTTC. Protein: CASSRGLDPYEQYF. Filled out from reference TRBV7-2 and TRBJ2-7, the complete variable domain reads GAGVSQSPSNKVTEKGKDVELRCDPISGHTALYWYRQSLGQGLEFLIYFQGNSAPDKSGLPSDRFSAERTGGSVSTLTIQRTQQEDSAVYLCASSRGLDPYEQYFGPGTRLTVT.

This clone was counted a few times. The CDR3 DNA is TGTGCCAGCTCATCGGGTCCGAACACTGAAGCTTTCTTT. Translating gives CASSSGPNTEAFF. The chain uses TRBV18 and TRBJ1-1; no firm D call. Between the trimmed V and J ends, which lost 5 bases and 1 base, there was a span of 8 bases. Germline CDR1 is KGHSH and CDR2 is LQKENI. The CDR3 covers 13 residues.

The chain links TRBV11-3 to TRBJ2-1, with TRBD1 identical over 10 bases. CDR1 is SGHNT and CDR2 is YENEEA in the germline V gene. V was pared by 5 bases and J by 2 bases, with 3 bases of the junction left unmatched. The CDR3 has 15 residues. In DNA, the CDR3 is TGTGCCAGCAGCCCGGGGACAGGGGCCTACAATGAGCAGTTCTTC. Residues: CASSPGTGAYNEQFF. The complete variable domain, with remaining parts taken from reference TRBV11-3 and TRBJ2-1, reads EAGVVQSPRYKIIEKKQPVAFWCNPISGHNTLYWYLQNLGQGPELLIRYENEEAVDDSQLPKDRFSAERLKGVDSTLKIQPAELGDSAVYLCASSPGTGAYNEQFFGPGTRLTVL.

This sequence joins TRBV6-5 and TRBJ1-4; D possibly corresponds to TRBD1 (5 bases). Trimming cost V 10 bases and J 0 bases, with 12 bases left between them. Per germline, CDR1 MNHEY and CDR2 SVGAGI. CDR3 length: 14 residues. In nucleotides, the CDR3 is TGTGCCACCGCCAGGGCAGCAACTAATGAAAAACTGTTTTTT. Translating it yields CATARAATNEKLFF.

The V gene is TRBV14, the J gene TRBJ1-2; the D is unclear. V lost 3 bases, J lost 5 bases, and 16 bases lay in between. Germline values: CDR1 SGHDN, CDR2 FVKESK. This CDR3 region has 15 residues. CDR3 loop: CASSHGAGRVYGYTF. The DNA for the CDR3 is TGTGCCAGCAGCCACGGCGCCGGGAGGGTTTATGGCTACACCTTC.

The V gene is TRBV27, the J gene TRBJ2-1; D ambiguous. CDR1 is MNHEY and CDR2 is SMNVEV in the germline V gene (reference sequence). The CDR3 runs to 13 residues. V was cut by 3 bases and J by 10 bases, with 13 bases left in between. The CDR3 spells CASSFGALREQFF. In DNA form, the CDR3 reads TGTGCCAGCAGTTTCGGAGCCCTTAGGGAGCAGTTCTTC.

This chain links TRBV29-1 with TRBJ2-7, with TRBD2 identical over 9 bases. The CDR3 length is 18 residues. Trimming cost V 7 bases and J 2 bases; bases outside gene matches: 21. Germline V lookup: CDR1 SQVTM, CDR2 ANQGSEA. The CDR3, as DNA: TGCAGCGATCCGGACAGGCGGGAGCGGGAGGTCTTTCCCTACGAGCAGTACTTC. This gives the protein CSDPDRREREVFPYEQYF.

This clone was recorded only once. V and J are TRBV4-1 and TRBJ1-1; D perhaps matches TRBD1 (6 bases). The germline V and J ends were trimmed by 5 bases and 2 bases, with 24 bases remaining between them. The CDR3 loop spans 18 amino acids. Germline loops: CDR1 MGHRA, CDR2 YSYEKL. The CDR3: CASSTAGFRGRANTEAFF. CDR3 sequence (DNA): TGCGCCAGCAGCACGGCGGGATTTAGGGGGAGGGCTAACACTGAAGCTTTCTTT.

The gene calls are TRBV7-2 and TRBJ2-1; 11 positions agree with TRBD1. After removal of 1 base from V and 9 bases from J, the junction contained 5 bases not matched to a gene. This CDR3 spans 15 amino acids. CDR1 is SGHTA and CDR2 is FQGNSA in the germline V gene. The CDR3 is CASSLEGTGGSEQFF. For the CDR3, the DNA is TGTGCCAGCAGCTTAGAGGGGACAGGGGGTAGTGAGCAGTTCTTC.

The chain employs TRBV11-3 and TRBJ2-7, with TRBD2 matching over 11 bases. Per the germline V gene, CDR1 is SGHNT and CDR2 is YENEEA. V shed 4 bases, J shed 3 bases, and the junction held 5 bases outside the gene matches. CDR3 length: 15 amino acids. The CDR3 loop is CASSWGTSGYYEQYF. The CDR3 bases are TGTGCCAGCAGCTGGGGGACTAGCGGATACTACGAGCAGTACTTC. The full variable domain, with the rest looked up from reference TRBV11-3 and TRBJ2-7, is EAGVVQSPRYKIIEKKQPVAFWCNPISGHNTLYWYLQNLGQGPELLIRYENEEAVDDSQLPKDRFSAERLKGVDSTLKIQPAELGDSAVYLCASSWGTSGYYEQYFGPGTRLTVT.

The chain has TRBV11-2 and TRBJ1-3; 7 nucleotides agree with TRBD1. CDR3 size: 16 residues. The germline V gene encodes CDR1 SGHAT and CDR2 FQNNGV. The V gene end was trimmed by 4 bases and the J gene end by 0 bases; junction bases not matched to a gene: 6. This CDR3 reads CASSSRQGFSGNTIYF. CDR3 sequence (DNA): TGTGCCAGCAGCTCCCGACAGGGATTCTCTGGAAACACCATATATTTT.

The chain links TRBV4-1 to TRBJ2-2; D is unresolved. The CDR3 spans 13 residues. From germline, CDR1 is MGHRA and CDR2 YSYEKL. Trimming shortened V by 3 bases and J by 3 bases, and 5 bases separated the two germline ends. This CDR3 reads CASSHQDTGELFF. For the CDR3, the DNA is TGCGCCAGCAGCCACCAGGACACCGGGGAGCTGTTTTTT.

The chain carries TRBV11-2 and TRBJ2-2, with 7 positions matching TRBD2. There are 16 residues in the CDR3. The germline gives CDR1 SGHAT, CDR2 FQNNGV. The V segment lost 1 base and the J segment 2 bases; nucleotides outside the gene matches: 4. The CDR3 DNA follows: TGTGCCAGCAGCTTAGCAGCGGGATATAACACCGGGGAGCTGTTTTTT. It codes for CASSLAAGYNTGELFF.

The chain is built from TRBV7-9 and TRBJ1-4; possible D gene TRBD1, 5 bases. The CDR3 length is 16 residues. Per germline, CDR1 SEHNR and CDR2 FQNEAQ (reference sequence). V was shortened by 2 bases and J by 7 bases, with 17 bases between the two germline ends. The CDR3 DNA reads as TGTGCCAGCAGCTTACGGCAGGGTTATGCAGGTGAAAAACTGTTTTTT. Amino acids: CASSLRQGYAGEKLFF.

This chain links TRBV5-1 with TRBJ2-2; D perhaps matches TRBD2 (5 bases). V was shortened by 2 bases and J by 0 bases, with 20 bases between the two germline ends. There are 19 residues in the CDR3. Germline values: CDR1 SGHRS, CDR2 YFSETQ. The CDR3 loop is CASSFYPWGDVANTGELFF. DNA for the CDR3: TGCGCCAGCAGCTTTTACCCGTGGGGAGACGTCGCGAACACCGGGGAGCTGTTTTTT.

For the CDR3, the DNA is TGTGCCAGCAGTCGACAGGGGAGGACCGGGGAGCTGTTTTTT. Translating it yields CASSRQGRTGELFF. The genes are TRBV2 and TRBJ2-2; 8 bases fit TRBD1. V gave up 5 bases and J gave up 5 bases; unmatched junction bases: 4. CDR3 length: 14 residues. Germline CDR1 SNHLY, CDR2 FYNNEI.

The V and J genes are TRBV28 and TRBJ1-2; 9 bases are a match to TRBD1. V was clipped by 6 bases and J by 7 bases; unmatched bases: 15. Per the germline V gene, CDR1 is MDHEN and CDR2 is SYDVKM. CDR3 length equals 16 residues. Here the CDR3 reads CASRFSGGTGGGGYTF. In nucleotides, the CDR3 is TGTGCCAGCAGATTCTCTGGTGGCACAGGGGGCGGTGGCTACACCTTC.

V is TRBV5-1 and J is TRBJ2-7; 8 bases match TRBD1. V was pared by 4 bases and J by 6 bases, with 9 bases of the junction left unmatched. Germline V gene data show CDR1 as SGHRS and CDR2 as YFSETQ. The CDR3 is made up of 14 amino acids. This chain's CDR3 is CASSTRGREFEQYF. The CDR3 DNA sequence: TGCGCCAGCAGCACCAGGGGGCGTGAGTTCGAGCAGTACTTC.

V usage is TRBV5-1 and J usage is TRBJ1-3; 11 positions agree with TRBD1. Germline CDR1 SGHRS, CDR2 YFSETQ. The length of the CDR3 is 17 residues. Trimming cost V 4 bases and J 0 bases; bases outside gene matches: 6. CDR3 region: CASSGQGASLSGNTIYF. CDR3 bases: TGCGCCAGCAGCGGACAGGGGGCTTCCCTCTCTGGAAACACCATATATTTT.

This chain uses TRBV19 with TRBJ1-2; 11 positions match TRBD1. Germline lookup yields CDR1 LNHDA and CDR2 SQIVND (reference sequence). Trimming removed 6 bases from V and 5 bases from J; junction bases left unmatched: 8. There are 15 residues in the CDR3. The CDR3 loop is CASRPGQGAGYGYTF. DNA for the CDR3: TGTGCCAGTAGACCCGGACAGGGGGCCGGATATGGCTACACCTTC.

V and J are TRBV7-8 and TRBJ1-3; TRBD1 matches 9 bases. Trimming took 3 bases from V and 3 from J; bases not matched to a gene: 6. CDR1 is SGHVS and CDR2 is FQNEAQ in the germline V gene. The length of the CDR3 is 16 residues. The CDR3 DNA follows: TGTGCCAGCAGCTTGGGACAGGGAGTCATTGGAAACACCATATATTTT. Encoded protein: CASSLGQGVIGNTIYF. Together with reference TRBV7-8 and TRBJ1-3, the CDR3 gives the full variable domain: GAGVSQSPRYKVAKRGQDVALRCDPISGHVSLFWYQQALGQGPEFLTYFQNEAQLDKSGLPSDRFFAERPEGSVSTLKIQRTQQEDSAVYLCASSLGQGVIGNTIYFGEGSWLTVV.

Remarks on this clone: Different DNA sequences within this sample yield the same CDR3. This chain joins TRBV7-2 and TRBJ1-1; D call uncertain. CDR1 is SGHTA, CDR2 FQGNSA, per germline. The CDR3 extends over 14 amino acids. V gave up 1 base and J gave up 1 base, with 7 bases separating them. The CDR3 sequence: CASSLVTGNTEAFF. The CDR3 nucleotides are TGTGCCAGCAGCTTAGTTACGGGGAACACTGAAGCTTTCTTT.

V is TRBV2 and J is TRBJ2-4; maybe TRBD2 (5 bases). CDR1 is SNHLY and CDR2 is FYNNEI in the germline V gene. The ends were cut back, 2 bases at V and 7 bases at J, with 6 bases in the middle. There are 12 residues in the CDR3. CDR3 sequence (DNA): TGTGCCAGCAGTGAACCGGGGAACATTCAGTACTTC. Its translation is CASSEPGNIQYF.

The chain is built from TRBV18 and TRBJ2-5, with D unresolved. The V end was cut by 5 bases, the J end by 2 bases, with 15 bases between. The CDR3 covers 15 residues. Germline V gene data show CDR1 as KGHSH and CDR2 as LQKENI. The CDR3 DNA sequence: TGTGCCAGCTCATCTTCGGGTCTGGATCAAGAGACCCAGTACTTC. Translating it yields CASSSSGLDQETQYF.